This paragraph covers one T cell receptor beta chain sequence. The antigen remains undetermined. Libraries were prepared by immunoSEQ multiplex PCR; TCRdb keeps only in-frame clonotypes and omits some of them. In the table there are approximately 180,000 clones, about 87% of which are singletons. This record belongs to a study of T cell responses to AZD1222 COVID-19 vaccine. Study outcomes and limitations: Clonal diversity was possibly underestimated, and the donors were mostly white British, with more females. Mapped onto spike, vaccine-associated CD4 TCRs spanned it and were dominant at 160-218 and 743-854.

This material consisted of peripheral blood, taken on day 0 of AZD1222 vaccination. This sequence originates from an adult in good health.

For the CDR3, the DNA is TGTGCCAGTGAAACGGGCCCCTCTGGAAACACCATATATTTT. It is translated as CASETGPSGNTIYF. The V call is TRBV19, the J call TRBJ1-3; D not certain. The CDR3 length is 14 residues. V was trimmed by 8 bases and J by 0 bases, leaving 11 bases between them. CDR1 is LNHDA and CDR2 is SQIVND in the germline V gene (reference sequence). Combining the CDR3 with reference TRBV19 and TRBJ1-3 gives the whole variable domain DGGITQSPKYLFRKEGQNVTLSCEQNLNHDAMYWYRQDPGQGLRLIYYSQIVNDFQKGDIAEGYSVSREKKESFPLTVTSAQKNPTAFYLCASETGPSGNTIYFGEGSWLTVV.